The 32 T cell receptor beta chains presented below share a single source sample, sequenced in a study of monozygotic twins with inflammatory bowel disease. With the 5' RACE reads reprocessed, TCRdb shows one record per CDR3 protein and no DNA. The repertoire table contains over 100,000 distinct CDR3 sequences. Sequenced material: blood. These TCRs come from a human donor with ulcerative colitis or Crohn's disease, or a healthy co-twin of an affected twin (not recorded which).

The chain links TRBV7-7 to TRBJ2-1; TCRdb outputs TRBD1, but without DNA this stays unchecked. The CDR3 contains 13 residues. Germline values: CDR1 SSHAT, CDR2 FNYEAQ (reference sequence). CDR3: CASSFSGADEQFF.

The chain uses TRBV7-6 and TRBJ2-1. The CDR3 has 13 residues. Germline CDR1 is SGHVS and CDR2 is FNYEAQ. The CDR3 loop reads CASSLVGVIEQFF.

The chain couples TRBV18 to TRBJ2-4; as DNA is missing, the TRBD2 call by TCRdb cannot be tested. CDR1 is KGHSH and CDR2 is LQKENI in the germline V gene. The length of the CDR3 is 16 residues. CDR3: CASSRPGTSPQNIQYF.

The CDR3 region is CASSQGQSENSPLHF. V and J are TRBV4-2 and TRBJ1-6; TCRdb designates TRBD1, a call that cannot be tested without DNA. This CDR3 comprises 15 residues. Germline V gene sequence: CDR1 LGHNA, CDR2 YNFKEQ.

The rearrangement joins TRBV4-2 to TRBJ2-7; TCRdb lists TRBD2, though no DNA is available to test this call. The CDR3 extends over 15 amino acids. The germline V gene has CDR1 LGHNA and CDR2 YNFKEQ. The CDR3 spells CASSQEASGSYEQYF.

The chain links TRBV7-8 to TRBJ2-4; TCRdb's D gene call, TRBD1, goes unchecked for lack of DNA. This CDR3 has 14 residues. The V gene's germline CDR1 is SGHVS and CDR2 FQNEAQ. CDR3 amino acids: CASTPTLAKNIQYF.

V usage is TRBV5-4 and J usage is TRBJ1-1; the D gene TCRdb calls, TRBD1, cannot be checked with no DNA. Germline V gene data show CDR1 as SGHNT and CDR2 as YYREEE (reference sequence). The CDR3 totals 13 residues. This chain's CDR3 is CASSSTGNTEAFF.

The chain uses TRBV5-1 and TRBJ2-5; TCRdb returns TRBD1, unconfirmable since there is no DNA. Germline V gene lookup returns CDR1 SGHRS and CDR2 YFSETQ. The CDR3 extends over 14 amino acids. CDR3 loop: CASSLVQGEETQYF.

This chain connects TRBV6-6 to TRBJ1-4. In germline, CDR1 is MNHNY, CDR2 SVGAGI (reference sequence). This CDR3 is built from 12 residues. CDR3 amino acids: CASSYVREKLFF.

The chain recombines TRBV3-1 with TRBJ1-1. The CDR3 contains 13 residues. Germline V gene lookup returns CDR1 LGHDT and CDR2 YNNKEL (reference sequence). This chain's CDR3 is CASSHRENTEAFF.

The chain links TRBV5-1 to TRBJ2-7; without DNA, the TCRdb call of TRBD1 cannot be checked. Looked up from germline, CDR1 is SGHRS and CDR2 is YFSETQ. CDR3 size: 17 residues. The CDR3 sequence: CVSSLGSSGGMEYEQYF.

The chain uses TRBV5-1 and TRBJ1-1. This CDR3 comprises 15 residues. From germline, CDR1 is SGHRS and CDR2 YFSETQ. The CDR3 sequence is CASSLIWGGETEAFF. The full variable domain, completed using reference TRBV5-1 and TRBJ1-1, is KAGVTQTPRYLIKTRGQQVTLSCSPISGHRSVSWYQQTPGQGLQFLFEYFSETQRNKGNFPGRFSGRQFSNSRSEMNVSTLELGDSALYLCASSLIWGGETEAFFGQGTRLTVV.

The chain couples TRBV20-1 to TRBJ2-2. CDR3 length: 16 residues. Germline assignment: CDR1 DFQATT and CDR2 SNEGSKA (reference sequence). Here the CDR3 reads CSARDLRYGNTGELFF.

The CDR3 loop is CASTQRGQGTTEAFF. The chain links TRBV19 to TRBJ1-1; TCRdb calls TRBD1, which cannot be checked without DNA. CDR1 and CDR2 (germline): LNHDA, SQIVND (reference sequence). This CDR3 region has 15 residues. The entire variable domain, with the rest obtained from reference TRBV19 and TRBJ1-1, is as follows: DGGITQSPKYLFRKEGQNVTLSCEQNLNHDAMYWYRQDPGQGLRLIYYSQIVNDFQKGDIAEGYSVSREKKESFPLTVTSAQKNPTAFYLCASTQRGQGTTEAFFGQGTRLTVV.

The gene calls are TRBV7-2 and TRBJ1-1; the D call of TRBD1 rests on TCRdb alone, since no DNA is present to check it. The CDR3 has 14 amino acids. Germline-derived CDR1 and CDR2 are SGHTA and FQGNSA. The CDR3 sequence is CASSVTGGTTEAFF.

This chain links TRBV20-1 with TRBJ2-7; TCRdb calls TRBD1, which cannot be checked without DNA. This CDR3 has 12 amino acids. CDR1 DFQATT and CDR2 SNEGSKA come from the germline V gene (reference sequence). The chain's CDR3 is CSSGQGGHEQYF.

The chain uses TRBV25-1 and TRBJ2-3; TCRdb lists TRBD1, though no DNA is available to test this call. From germline, CDR1 is MGHDK and CDR2 SYGVNS. The CDR3 contains 12 residues. CDR3 amino acids: CASRRGQDTQYF.

The chain is built from TRBV12-3 or TRBV12-4 and TRBJ1-1. The CDR3 has 16 amino acids. The CDR3 region is CASSRFWEARGTEAFF.

V and J are TRBV20-1 and TRBJ1-2; TCRdb's D call of TRBD1 is untestable without DNA. This CDR3 contains 14 residues. Germline CDR1 DFQATT, CDR2 SNEGSKA (reference sequence). CDR3 sequence reads: CSALTDSYNYGYTF.

V and J are TRBV7-2 and TRBJ2-3; TCRdb outputs TRBD2, but without DNA this stays unchecked. The V gene's germline CDR1 is SGHTA and CDR2 FQGNSA. The CDR3 runs 15 residues. CDR3 amino acids: CASSFATGPGDTQYF.

The chain links TRBV2 to TRBJ2-7. Germline values: CDR1 SNHLY, CDR2 FYNNEI. This CDR3 has 13 residues. CDR3 sequence reads: CASSEGFRYEQYF.

The chain uses TRBV19 and TRBJ2-2; the D gene TCRdb calls, TRBD1, cannot be checked with no DNA. This CDR3 has 14 amino acids. The germline gives CDR1 LNHDA, CDR2 SQIVND (reference sequence). The CDR3 protein is CASTHYRDTGELFF.

This sequence joins TRBV6-1 and TRBJ2-2. The germline CDR1 and CDR2 sequences are MNHNS and SASEGT. The CDR3 runs to 14 residues. The chain's CDR3 is CASSREWYTGELFF.

CDR3 residues: CASSFPETQYF. The chain couples TRBV7-9 to TRBJ2-5. The germline gives CDR1 SEHNR, CDR2 FQNEAQ (reference sequence). CDR3 size: 11 residues.

The V gene is TRBV27, the J gene TRBJ2-1; TCRdb selects TRBD2, and the lack of DNA leaves this call unchecked. CDR3 length: 18 amino acids. Germline CDR1 and CDR2: MNHEY and SMNVEV (reference sequence). This CDR3 is CASSSGLAGGDSYNEQFF.

CDR3 loop: CASSYDRGNTEAFF. V gene TRBV6-5 combines with J gene TRBJ1-1; TCRdb gives TRBD1 as the D gene, but with no DNA this cannot be confirmed. In germline, CDR1 is MNHEY, CDR2 SVGAGI. This CDR3 has 14 amino acids.

This sequence joins TRBV11-2 and TRBJ2-2; without DNA, the TCRdb call of TRBD2 cannot be checked. Germline V lookup: CDR1 SGHAT, CDR2 FQNNGV. The CDR3 contains 20 residues. This CDR3 reads CASSSSTLLRLAGVPGELFF.

The chain uses TRBV19 and TRBJ2-3; TCRdb's assignment of TRBD1 cannot be checked, as there is no DNA. This CDR3 region has 15 residues. The germline gives CDR1 LNHDA, CDR2 SQIVND (reference sequence). The CDR3 loop reads CASRSWGEFSDTQYF.

The rearrangement uses TRBV11-1 and TRBJ2-1; there is no DNA to check the TCRdb D call of TRBD1. The CDR3 extends over 18 amino acids. Germline V CDR1 and CDR2: SGHAT, FQDESV (reference sequence). The CDR3: CASSPPAFSGGETNEQFF.

The V gene is TRBV19, the J gene TRBJ2-2. The CDR3 spans 14 residues. Germline V gene lookup returns CDR1 LNHDA and CDR2 SQIVND (reference sequence). The CDR3 loop reads CASSVDSNTGELFF.

The J gene is TRBJ1-3, the V gene TRBV10-3; the D call of TRBD1 rests on TCRdb alone, since no DNA is present to check it. The CDR3 has 15 amino acids. Germline CDR1 and CDR2: ENHRY and SYGVKD. The CDR3 protein is CAISVSRGTGNTIYF.

The V call is TRBV9, the J call TRBJ2-3; lacking DNA, the TRBD2 call made by TCRdb goes unchecked. There are 16 residues in the CDR3. Per germline, CDR1 SGDLS and CDR2 YYNGEE. CDR3 sequence: CASSISLAVSTDTQYF.